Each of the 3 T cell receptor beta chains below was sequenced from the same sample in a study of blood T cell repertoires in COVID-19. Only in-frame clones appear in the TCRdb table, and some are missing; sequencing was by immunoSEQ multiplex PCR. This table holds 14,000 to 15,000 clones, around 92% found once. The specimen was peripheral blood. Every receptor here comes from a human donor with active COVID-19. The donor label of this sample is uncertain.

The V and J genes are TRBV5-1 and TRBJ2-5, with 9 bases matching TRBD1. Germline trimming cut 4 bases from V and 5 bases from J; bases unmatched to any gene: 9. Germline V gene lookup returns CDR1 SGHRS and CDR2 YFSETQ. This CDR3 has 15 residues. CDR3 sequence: CASSLGDRVLETQYF. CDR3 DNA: TGCGCCAGCAGCCTAGGGGACAGGGTATTGGAGACCCAGTACTTC.

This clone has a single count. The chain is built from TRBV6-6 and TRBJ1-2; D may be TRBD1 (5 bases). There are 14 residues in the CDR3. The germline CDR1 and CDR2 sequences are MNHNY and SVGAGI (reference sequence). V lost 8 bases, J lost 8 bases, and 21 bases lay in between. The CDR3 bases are TGTGCCAGCCAAAGCCCCGGGGGAACGGTGGGCTACACCTTC. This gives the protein CASQSPGGTVGYTF.

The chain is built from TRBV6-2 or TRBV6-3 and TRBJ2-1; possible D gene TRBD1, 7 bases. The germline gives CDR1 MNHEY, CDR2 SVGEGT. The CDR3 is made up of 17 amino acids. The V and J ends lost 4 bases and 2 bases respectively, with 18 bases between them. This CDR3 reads CASSSGGLRMTYNEQFF. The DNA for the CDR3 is TGTGCCAGCAGTTCAGGGGGGTTAAGGATGACCTACAATGAGCAGTTCTTC.